Listed here are 2 T cell receptor beta chains from one sample, sequenced in a study of naive and memory T cell subsets. Their recognized antigens are unknown. Study outcomes and limitations: Especially in CD8 cells, naive repertoires contained a few larger clonotypes, possibly CD45RA-re-expressing memory cells.

Two oligonucleotides, mixed equimolar, formed the beta constant-region primer covering TRBC1 and TRBC2. The ligated cDNA underwent four PCR rounds using SP2 and nested alpha and beta constant-region primers. MiXCR was run by TCRdb on the UMI-ligation and nested PCR reads, yielding one entry per CDR3 protein. The sample holds roughly 99,000 distinct CDR3 sequences; 11% are singletons and the top ten take about 0.14%. Sequenced sample: naive CD4+ T cells from blood. The receptors were gathered from a human donor in good health.

J is TRBJ1-3 and V is TRBV6-1; D is possibly TRBD1 (6 bases). This CDR3 is 19 amino acids long. V gave up 6 bases and J gave up 1 base, with 25 bases separating them. Germline-derived CDR1 and CDR2 are MNHNS and SASEGT. CDR3 loop: CASRPAGTREPLSGNTIYF. The DNA for the CDR3 is TGTGCCAGCAGACCTGCCGGGACAAGGGAACCTCTATCTGGAAACACCATATATTTT.

The rearrangement joins TRBV29-1 to TRBJ2-3, with TRBD1 matching over 8 bases. This CDR3 region has 15 residues. V was pared by 5 bases and J by 4 bases, with 11 bases of the junction left unmatched. The germline V gene encodes CDR1 SQVTM and CDR2 ANQGSEA. DNA for the CDR3: TGCAGCGTTTACCGGGGCGGACAGGGCGCAGATACGCAGTATTTT. Residues: CSVYRGGQGADTQYF.